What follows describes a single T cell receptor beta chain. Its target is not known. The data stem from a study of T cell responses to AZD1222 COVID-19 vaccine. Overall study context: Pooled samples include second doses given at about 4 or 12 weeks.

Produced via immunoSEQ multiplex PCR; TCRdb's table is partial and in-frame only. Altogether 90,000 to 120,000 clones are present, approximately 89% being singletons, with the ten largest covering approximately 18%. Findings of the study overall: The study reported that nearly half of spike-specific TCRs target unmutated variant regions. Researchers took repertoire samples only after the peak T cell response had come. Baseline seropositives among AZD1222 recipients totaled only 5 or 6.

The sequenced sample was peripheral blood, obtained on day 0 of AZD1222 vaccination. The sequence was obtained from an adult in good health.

CDR3 nucleotides: TGTGCCAGCAGCTTAAAGTCATCGGGGGTAGCAGGAAACACCATATATTTT. Residues: CASSLKSSGVAGNTIYF. V usage is TRBV11-2 and J usage is TRBJ1-3, with a possible D match to TRBD1 (5 bases). The germline V gene has CDR1 SGHAT and CDR2 FQNNGV. The CDR3 length is 17 residues. Trimming removed 2 bases from V and 4 bases from J, with 18 bases in between.